The T cell receptor beta chain described here comes from a study of T cell changes during pregnancy in multiple sclerosis. Germline values: CDR1 GTSNPN, CDR2 SVGIG (reference sequence). The CDR3 runs 14 residues. V shed 0 bases and J shed 12 bases, with 18 bases lying between them. The data were produced by immunoSEQ multiplex PCR, yet TCRdb's version contains in-frame clones alone and is incomplete. Altogether 35,000 to 50,000 clones are present, roughly 87% being singletons, with the ten largest covering 0.55% to 0.7%. The source is a female donor with multiple sclerosis, enrolled in a pregnancy study. The input for sequencing was CD4+ T cells from peripheral blood mononuclear cells, taken in the first trimester of pregnancy. The chain has TRBV30 and TRBJ2-1, with a tentative D call TRBD2 (6 bases). Here the CDR3 reads CAWSVLGLLGGQFF. CDR3 coding DNA: TGTGCCTGGAGTGTACTGGGACTCCTGGGAGGGCAGTTCTTC.